The 14 T cell receptor beta chains below come from one sample, sequenced in a study of CD4 T cells in relation to SARS-CoV-2 and coronaviruses. Clones were sequenced by immunoSEQ multiplex PCR, and TCRdb holds only the in-frame ones, with some missing. The profile covers about 70,000 clones, with approximately 87% appearing a single time and over 1.5% taken by the ten largest. Unexposed donor CD4+ T cells date from 2011-2018, before the COVID-19 pandemic. The specimen was memory CD4+ T cells from PBMCs. The receptors come from a human donor in good health.

The chain combines TRBV20-1 with TRBJ2-1; D is undetermined. This CDR3 contains 11 residues. V lost 3 bases, J lost 7 bases, and 7 bases lay in between. Germline V lookup: CDR1 DFQATT, CDR2 SNEGSKA (reference sequence). CDR3 nucleotide sequence: TGCAGTGCTAGGGTCGCAAATGAGCAGTTCTTC. Translated: CSARVANEQFF.

This clone was found once. This chain uses TRBV20-1 with TRBJ2-3, with TRBD2 matching 7 bases. V trimming: 3 bases; J trimming: 3 bases; junction bases outside the gene matches: 6. Looked up from germline, CDR1 is DFQATT and CDR2 is SNEGSKA (reference sequence). This CDR3 has 14 residues. CDR3 DNA sequence: TGCAGTGCTAGTCGCGGGAGAGGAACAGATACGCAGTATTTT. Translated, it gives CSASRGRGTDTQYF.

This rearrangement joins TRBV5-1 to TRBJ2-5, with 7 bases matching TRBD1. The CDR3 sequence is 15 residues long. V dropped 1 base and J dropped 0; count of bases not matched to a gene: 3. Germline V gene lookup returns CDR1 SGHRS and CDR2 YFSETQ. The CDR3 spells CASSLWGQNQETQYF. CDR3 DNA sequence: TGCGCCAGCAGCTTGTGGGGACAGAACCAAGAGACCCAGTACTTC.

The V and J genes are TRBV5-6 and TRBJ1-4; D call uncertain. CDR3 length: 13 residues. Germline V gene lookup returns CDR1 SGHDT and CDR2 YYEEEE. The germline V and J ends were trimmed by 6 bases and 5 bases, with 11 bases remaining between them. CDR3 protein: CASTRADNEKLFF. CDR3 sequence (DNA): TGTGCCAGCACCCGCGCAGACAATGAAAAACTGTTTTTT.

In nucleotides, the CDR3 is TGTGCCAGTAGTAGAGAACGACAGGGCAGGGGATACGAGCAGTACTTC. Its translation is CASSRERQGRGYEQYF. The chain is built from TRBV19 and TRBJ2-7, with 7 bases lining up with TRBD1. This CDR3 has 16 residues. The V segment lost 4 bases and the J segment 4 bases; nucleotides outside the gene matches: 13. Germline-derived CDR1 and CDR2 are LNHDA and SQIVND (reference sequence).

This sequence joins TRBV7-2 and TRBJ2-5; D gene unclear. CDR1 is SGHTA and CDR2 is FQGNSA in the germline V gene. Between the trimmed V and J ends, which lost 2 bases and 1 base, there was a span of 14 bases. This CDR3 has 16 residues. The CDR3, as DNA: TGTGCCAGCAGCTTAAGACACCCCAGGTTCCAAGAGACCCAGTACTTC. The encoded protein is CASSLRHPRFQETQYF.

The chain recombines TRBV4-1 with TRBJ1-5, with D possibly TRBD1 on 5 matching bases. V was pared by 2 bases and J by 3 bases, with 17 bases between. The CDR3 is 17 residues long. Germline CDR1 and CDR2: MGHRA and YSYEKL. CDR3 loop: CASSQSPGRRDNQPQHF. The DNA for the CDR3 is TGCGCCAGCAGCCAATCCCCAGGGAGGAGGGACAATCAGCCCCAGCATTTT.

The V and J genes are TRBV3-1 (or the pseudogene TRBV3-2) and TRBJ1-2, with D possibly matching TRBD1 (5 bases). The germline V and J ends were trimmed by 2 bases and 8 bases, with 15 bases remaining between them. The CDR3 is 14 amino acids. Germline CDR1 and CDR2: LGHDT and YNNKEL (reference sequence). The CDR3 sequence: CASSQPQPRVGYTF. CDR3 bases: TGTGCCAGCAGCCAACCACAACCCAGGGTAGGCTACACCTTC.

V is TRBV7-9 and J is TRBJ2-5; 11 bases align to TRBD2. V lost 5 bases and J lost 9; bases outside the gene matches: 8. The CDR3 loop spans 14 amino acids. CDR1 is SEHNR and CDR2 is FQNEAQ in the germline V gene (reference sequence). CDR3 in amino acids: CASSQTGTSGAQYF. The CDR3 DNA reads TGTGCCAGCAGCCAAACCGGGACTAGCGGAGCCCAGTACTTC.

The chain employs TRBV6-5 and TRBJ2-3; TRBD2 aligns across 9 bases. The J segment lost 1 base and the V segment lost 4 bases, leaving 6 bases of the junction unmatched. This CDR3 is built from 16 residues. The germline CDR1 and CDR2 sequences are MNHEY and SVGAGI. As DNA, the CDR3 is TGTGCCAGCAGTTCGCCGTCTAGCGGGGGCACAGATACGCAGTATTTT. Translation: CASSSPSSGGTDTQYF.

In this sample, this clone turned up once. The V gene is TRBV29-1, the J gene TRBJ1-1; D call uncertain. V lost 4 bases, J lost 0 bases, and 18 bases lay in between. Germline assignment: CDR1 SQVTM and CDR2 ANQGSEA. This CDR3 has 16 amino acids. CDR3 sequence (DNA): TGCAGCGTTGCTGAGGGCCGGTGGTTGGTGAACACTGAAGCTTTCTTT. It is translated as CSVAEGRWLVNTEAFF.

The chain combines TRBV4-3 with TRBJ1-3; D is uncertain. V lost 4 bases, J lost 0 bases, and 7 bases lay in between. Germline values: CDR1 LGHNA, CDR2 YSLEER. The CDR3 length is 14 residues. CDR3 protein: CASSLAGSGNTIYF. Written as DNA, the CDR3 is TGCGCCAGCAGCCTGGCAGGCTCTGGAAACACCATATATTTT.

The chain employs TRBV6-5 and TRBJ2-2; D gene uncertain. V lost 6 bases to trimming and J lost 4 bases, with 3 bases between them. Germline values: CDR1 MNHEY, CDR2 SVGAGI. There are 11 residues in the CDR3. The CDR3 coding sequence is TGTGCCAGCAGGGGCACCGGGGAGCTGTTTTTT. As protein: CASRGTGELFF.

This sequence joins TRBV30 and TRBJ1-1; possibly TRBD1 for D (5 bases). The germline V gene has CDR1 GTSNPN and CDR2 SVGIG (reference sequence). The CDR3 length is 12 residues. V lost 3 bases, J lost 6 bases, and 11 bases lay in between. CDR3 in amino acids: CAWSAGGAEAFF. The CDR3 bases are TGTGCCTGGAGCGCCGGGGGGGCTGAAGCTTTCTTT.